This entry features one TCR beta chain sequence. This sample stems from a study of blood T cell repertoires in COVID-19. At the level of the study: Acute and convalescent COVID-19 samples came from the United States, Italy and Spain.

CDR1 is LGHDT and CDR2 is YNNKEL in the germline V gene (reference sequence). The CDR3 sequence is 15 residues long. Trimming left V 2 bases short and J 6 bases short, with 13 bases between. Original data processing: Nucleated cell number was recorded as an estimate derived from reference gene primer amplification. Repertoires were generated with immunoSEQ multiplex PCR, while TCRdb's copy carries only in-frame clones and drops some. From that table come the V and J calls and clone size; the DNA was used to work out D and trimming. Among under 200,000 clones listed, 88% were seen once. The specimen was peripheral blood. The chain links TRBV3-1 (or the pseudogene TRBV3-2) to TRBJ2-2; a possible D gene is TRBD1 (6 bases). The receptor comes from a man between 18 and 29 years old with active or convalescent COVID-19. CDR3 amino acids: CASSQSDTGPGELFF. The CDR3 DNA sequence: TGTGCCAGCAGCCAATCGGACACAGGGCCCGGGGAGCTGTTTTTT.